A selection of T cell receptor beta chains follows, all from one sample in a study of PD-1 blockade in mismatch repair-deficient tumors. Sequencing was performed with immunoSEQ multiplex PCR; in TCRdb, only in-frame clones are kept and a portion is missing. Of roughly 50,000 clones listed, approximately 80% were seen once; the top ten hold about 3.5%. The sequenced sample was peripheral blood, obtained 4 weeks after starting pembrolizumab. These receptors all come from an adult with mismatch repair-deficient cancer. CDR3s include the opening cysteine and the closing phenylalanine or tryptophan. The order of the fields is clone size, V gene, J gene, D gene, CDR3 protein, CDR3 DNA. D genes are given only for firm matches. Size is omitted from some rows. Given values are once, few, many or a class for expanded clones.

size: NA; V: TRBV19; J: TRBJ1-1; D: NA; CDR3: CASSMYGWAEAFF; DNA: TGTGCCAGTAGTATGTATGGTTGGGCTGAAGCTTTCTTT
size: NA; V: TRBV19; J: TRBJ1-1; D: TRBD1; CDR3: CASSGRQGREAFF; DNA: TGTGCCAGTAGTGGCCGACAGGGACGTGAAGCTTTCTTT
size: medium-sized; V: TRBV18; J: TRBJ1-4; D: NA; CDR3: CASSPREEREKLFF; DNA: TGTGCCAGCTCACCACGCGAAGAGAGGGAAAAACTGTTTTTT
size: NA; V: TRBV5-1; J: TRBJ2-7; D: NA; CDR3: CASSESYEQYF; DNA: TGCGCCAGCAGCGAATCCTACGAGCAGTACTTC
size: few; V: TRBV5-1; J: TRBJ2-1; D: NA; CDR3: CASSLRRPGLVGTEQFF; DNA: TGCGCCAGCAGCTTGAGAAGGCCAGGGCTTGTAGGTACTGAGCAGTTCTTC
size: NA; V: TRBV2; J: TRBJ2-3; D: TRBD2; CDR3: CASSVRLAGGPSTDTQYF; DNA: TGTGCCAGCAGCGTACGACTAGCGGGAGGCCCTAGCACAGATACGCAGTATTTT
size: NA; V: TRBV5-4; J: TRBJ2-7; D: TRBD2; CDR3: CASSPGGGPYEQYF; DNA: TGTGCCAGCAGCCCGGGGGGGGGACCTTACGAGCAGTACTTC
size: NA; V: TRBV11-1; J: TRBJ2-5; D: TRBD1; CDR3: CASSLGQISEETQYF; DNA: TGTGCCAGCAGCTTGGGACAGATATCAGAAGAGACCCAGTACTTC
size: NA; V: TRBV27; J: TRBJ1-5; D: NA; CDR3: CASSFLGARGRKQPQHF; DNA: TGTGCCAGCAGTTTTCTGGGGGCGCGAGGTCGGAAACAGCCCCAGCATTTT
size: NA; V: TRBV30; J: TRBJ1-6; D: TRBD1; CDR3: CAWSDKGAGSPLHF; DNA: TGTGCCTGGAGTGATAAGGGGGCGGGATCACCCCTCCACTTT
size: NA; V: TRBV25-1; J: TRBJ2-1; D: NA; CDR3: CASSESRGTGASYNEQFF; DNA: TGTGCCAGCAGTGAATCGCGCGGGACCGGAGCCTCCTACAATGAGCAGTTCTTC
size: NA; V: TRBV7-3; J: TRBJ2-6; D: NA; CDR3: CASSLFGAGANVLTF; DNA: TGTGCCAGCAGCTTATTCGGCGCTGGGGCCAACGTCCTGACTTTC
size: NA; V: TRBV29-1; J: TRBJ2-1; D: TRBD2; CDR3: CSVVLAGGGTYNEQFF; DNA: TGCAGCGTTGTCCTAGCGGGAGGGGGGACCTACAATGAGCAGTTCTTC
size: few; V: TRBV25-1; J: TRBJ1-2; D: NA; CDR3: CASSDHRTTRNYGYTF; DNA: TGTGCCAGCAGTGATCACCGGACCACTCGAAACTATGGCTACACCTTC
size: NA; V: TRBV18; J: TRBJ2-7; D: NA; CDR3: CASSPNLRSYEQYF; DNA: TGTGCCAGCTCACCCAACTTGAGGTCCTACGAGCAGTACTTC
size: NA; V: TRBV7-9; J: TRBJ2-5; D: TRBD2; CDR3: CASSLGREGRHQETQYF; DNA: TGTGCCAGCAGCTTAGGAAGGGAGGGACGGCACCAAGAGACCCAGTACTTC
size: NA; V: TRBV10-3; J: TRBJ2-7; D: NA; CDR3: CAISESETVPSYEQYF; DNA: TGTGCCATCAGTGAGTCTGAGACGGTACCGTCCTACGAGCAGTACTTC
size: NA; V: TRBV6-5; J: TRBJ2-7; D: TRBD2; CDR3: CASSLGGDEQYF; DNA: TGTGCCAGCAGTTTGGGGGGGGACGAGCAGTACTTC
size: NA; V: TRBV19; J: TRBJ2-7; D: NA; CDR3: CASSRSFSYYEQYF; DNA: TGTGCCAGCTCCCGATCCTTCTCCTACTACGAGCAGTACTTC
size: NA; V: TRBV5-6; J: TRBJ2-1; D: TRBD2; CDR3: CASSDPLAGDGNEQFF; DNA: TGTGCCAGCAGCGACCCTCTAGCGGGAGACGGCAATGAGCAGTTCTTC
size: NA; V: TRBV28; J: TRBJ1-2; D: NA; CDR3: CASQSDTPGNYGYTF; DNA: TGTGCCAGCCAATCGGACACCCCAGGAAACTATGGCTACACCTTC
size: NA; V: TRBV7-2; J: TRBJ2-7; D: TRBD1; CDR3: CASSSRTGLGEQYF; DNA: TGTGCCAGCAGCTCACGGACAGGGCTAGGAGAGCAGTACTTC
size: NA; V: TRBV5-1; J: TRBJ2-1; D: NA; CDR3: CASSLGTHNEQFF; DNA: TGCGCCAGCAGCTTGGGGACCCACAATGAGCAGTTCTTC
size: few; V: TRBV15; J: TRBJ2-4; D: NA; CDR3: CATSRDRRERDIQYF; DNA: TGTGCCACCAGCAGAGATAGGAGGGAGCGAGACATTCAGTACTTC
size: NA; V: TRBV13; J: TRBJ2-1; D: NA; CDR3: CASSLSELRATNYNEQFF; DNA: TGTGCCAGCAGCCTATCCGAGCTGCGGGCAACGAACTACAATGAGCAGTTCTTC
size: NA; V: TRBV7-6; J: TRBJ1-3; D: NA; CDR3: CASSPRTGGASGNTIYF; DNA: TGTGCCAGCAGCCCGAGGACGGGGGGGGCATCAGGAAACACCATATATTTT
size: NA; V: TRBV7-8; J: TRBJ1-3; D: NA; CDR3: CASSLRSPQGSGNTIYF; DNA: TGTGCCAGCAGCTTAAGGTCTCCCCAAGGCTCTGGAAACACCATATATTTT
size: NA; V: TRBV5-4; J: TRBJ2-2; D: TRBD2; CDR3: CASSPYSGTNTGELFF; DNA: TGTGCCAGCAGCCCGTATAGCGGGACAAACACCGGGGAGCTGTTTTTT
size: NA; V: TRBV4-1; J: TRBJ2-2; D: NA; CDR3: CASSQFGRRLFF; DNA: TGCGCCAGCAGCCAGTTTGGACGGAGGCTGTTTTTT
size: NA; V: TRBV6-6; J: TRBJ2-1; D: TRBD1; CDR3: CASSSGTGGYNEQFF; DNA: TGTGCCAGCAGCTCCGGGACAGGGGGATACAATGAGCAGTTCTTC
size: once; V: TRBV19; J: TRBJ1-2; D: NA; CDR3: CASSIDQELIYGYTF; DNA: TGTGCCAGTAGTATAGACCAGGAACTGATCTATGGCTACACCTTC
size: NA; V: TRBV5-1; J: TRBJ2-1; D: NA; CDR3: CASSRDLMGDEQFF; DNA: TGCGCCAGCAGTCGGGACTTAATGGGGGATGAGCAGTTCTTC
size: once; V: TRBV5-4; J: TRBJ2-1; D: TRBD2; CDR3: CATTSGIGNEQFF; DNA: TGTGCCACAACTAGCGGGATCGGCAATGAGCAGTTCTTC
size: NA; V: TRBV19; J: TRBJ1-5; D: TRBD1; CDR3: CASSGTGGEQPQHF; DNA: TGTGCCAGTAGTGGGACAGGGGGCGAACAGCCCCAGCATTTT
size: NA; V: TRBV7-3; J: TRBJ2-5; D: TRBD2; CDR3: CASSPYIGEGTQYF; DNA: TGTGCCAGCAGCCCGTATATAGGGGAGGGGACCCAGTACTTC
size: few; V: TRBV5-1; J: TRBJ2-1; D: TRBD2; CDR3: CASSSRRSGRRDEQFF; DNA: TGCGCCAGCAGCTCGCGAAGGAGCGGGAGGAGGGATGAGCAGTTCTTC
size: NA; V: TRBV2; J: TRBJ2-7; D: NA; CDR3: CASRRVGTEQYF; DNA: TGTGCCAGCAGGAGGGTCGGGACCGAGCAGTACTTC
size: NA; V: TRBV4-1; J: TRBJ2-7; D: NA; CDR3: CASSQAFPSASYEQYF; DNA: TGCGCCAGCAGCCAAGCTTTCCCCTCCGCCTCCTACGAGCAGTACTTC
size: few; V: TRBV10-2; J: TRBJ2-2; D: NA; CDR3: CASRPAAPNTGELFF; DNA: TGCGCCAGCAGGCCCGCGGCACCGAACACCGGGGAGCTGTTTTTT
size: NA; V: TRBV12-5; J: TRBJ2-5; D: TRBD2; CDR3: CASGFISGRPEETQYF; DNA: TGTGCTAGTGGTTTTATAAGCGGGAGGCCGGAAGAGACCCAGTACTTC
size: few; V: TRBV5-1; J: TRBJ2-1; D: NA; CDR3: CASSLGVDLAGEQFF; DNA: TGCGCCAGCAGCTTGGGGGTGGATTTAGCAGGTGAGCAGTTCTTC
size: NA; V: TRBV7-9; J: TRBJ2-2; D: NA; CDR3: CASSPPPSQGFHTGELFF; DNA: TGTGCCAGCAGCCCCCCCCCGAGCCAGGGGTTCCACACCGGGGAGCTGTTTTTT
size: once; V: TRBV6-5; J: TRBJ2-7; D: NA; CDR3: CASSVTYEQYF; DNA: TGTGCCAGCAGTGTAACCTACGAGCAGTACTTC
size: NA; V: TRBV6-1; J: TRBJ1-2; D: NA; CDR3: CASSSTEAILGYTF; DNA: TGTGCCAGCAGTTCGACGGAGGCTATTCTTGGCTACACCTTC
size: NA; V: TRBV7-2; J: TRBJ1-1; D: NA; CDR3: CASSLARGDTEAFF; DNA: TGTGCCAGCAGCTTAGCGCGTGGGGACACTGAAGCTTTCTTT
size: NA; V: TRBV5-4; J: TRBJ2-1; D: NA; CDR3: CASSLDLLGYTEQFF; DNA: TGTGCCAGCAGCTTGGACCTGTTGGGATATACTGAGCAGTTCTTC
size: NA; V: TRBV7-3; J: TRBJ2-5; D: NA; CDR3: CASSAQNRGTQYF; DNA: TGTGCCAGCAGCGCACAAAACCGCGGGACCCAGTACTTC
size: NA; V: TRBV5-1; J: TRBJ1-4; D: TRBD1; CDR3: CASSSFDRADEKLFF; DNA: TGCGCCAGCAGCTCCTTTGACAGGGCCGATGAAAAACTGTTTTTT
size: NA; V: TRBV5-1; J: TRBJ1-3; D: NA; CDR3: CASSLGQPAGNTIYF; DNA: TGCGCCAGCAGCTTGGGGCAGCCAGCTGGAAACACCATATATTTT
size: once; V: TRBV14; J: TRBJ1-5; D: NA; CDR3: CASSQDENQPQHF; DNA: TGTGCCAGCAGCCAAGATGAAAATCAGCCCCAGCATTTT
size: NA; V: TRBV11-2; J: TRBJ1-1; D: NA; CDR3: CASSLDASRNTEAFF; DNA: TGTGCCAGCAGCTTAGATGCATCCAGGAACACTGAAGCTTTCTTT
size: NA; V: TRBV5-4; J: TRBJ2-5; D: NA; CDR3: CASSSPRVQAETQYF; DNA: TGTGCCAGCAGCAGCCCTCGTGTGCAAGCGGAGACCCAGTACTTC
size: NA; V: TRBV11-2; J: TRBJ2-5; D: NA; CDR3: CASSFSGSDGETQYF; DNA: TGTGCCAGCAGCTTTAGTGGTTCGGACGGGGAGACCCAGTACTTC
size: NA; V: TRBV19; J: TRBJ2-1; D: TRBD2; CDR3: CASSIVGLAGGDEQFF; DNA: TGTGCCAGTAGTATAGTCGGACTAGCGGGGGGGGATGAGCAGTTCTTC
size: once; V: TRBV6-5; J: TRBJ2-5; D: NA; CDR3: CASSYSALVQETQYF; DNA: TGTGCCAGCAGTTACTCAGCCCTAGTCCAAGAGACCCAGTACTTC
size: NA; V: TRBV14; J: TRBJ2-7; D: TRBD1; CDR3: CASSHWDSTSYEQYF; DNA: TGTGCCAGCAGCCACTGGGACAGTACTTCCTACGAGCAGTACTTC
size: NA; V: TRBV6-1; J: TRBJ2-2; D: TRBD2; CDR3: CASTGLAGDGELFF; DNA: TGTGCCAGCACGGGACTAGCGGGAGACGGGGAGCTGTTTTTT